This is a list of T cell receptor beta chains from one sample in a study of technical replicates of blood from a few donors. Here immunoSEQ multiplex PCR was the method, and the copy in TCRdb shows in-frame clones only, minus some. The table has 50,000 to 70,000 clones, around 95% seen once. Sequencing was performed on PBMCs. All receptors come from a human donor in good health. Some clones in this sample may be carry-over from other donors' samples. The CDR3 runs from the conserved cysteine through the conserved F or W. D genes are given only for firm matches. Clone size is given for some rows only: seen once, a few or many times, or a class if the clone is expanded.

d_gene,abundance,v_gene,j_gene,CDR3nt,CDR3aa
TRBD1,NA,TRBV7-8,TRBJ1-2,TGTGCCAGCAGCCCCGACAGGGTTGGCTACACCTTC,CASSPDRVGYTF
TRBD1,NA,TRBV5-5,TRBJ1-6,TGTGCCAGCAGCTTGTCGGGACAGGGCAGATCACCCCTCCACTTT,CASSLSGQGRSPLHF
TRBD1,NA,TRBV4-3,TRBJ1-1,TGCGCCAGCAGCCCAGGAAGGGGACAGGGAACCACTGAAGCTTTCTTT,CASSPGRGQGTTEAFF
TRBD2,NA,TRBV2,TRBJ2-1,TGTGCCATGGGGACTAGCGGTGAGCAGTTCTTC,CAMGTSGEQFF
TRBD2,NA,TRBV5-5,TRBJ2-5,TGTGCCAGCAGCTCGGGACTAGGGGTGGGGGAGACCCAGTACTTC,CASSSGLGVGETQYF
NA,NA,TRBV7-8,TRBJ2-5,TGTGCCACTGGGCTGGGCCAAGAGACCCAGTACTTC,CATGLGQETQYF
TRBD1,NA,TRBV7-9,TRBJ1-1,TGTGCCAGCAGCTCAGGGACAGTGGCGAACACTGAAGCTTTCTTT,CASSSGTVANTEAFF
NA,NA,TRBV7-3,TRBJ2-5,TGTGCCAGCAGCCCGGGATCTAGAGAGACCCAGTACTTC,CASSPGSRETQYF
TRBD2,NA,TRBV27,TRBJ2-5,TGTGCCAGCAGTTTAAGTAGCGGGAGTGGGAAGAAGACCCAGTACTTC,CASSLSSGSGKKTQYF
NA,NA,TRBV20-1,TRBJ2-7,TGCAGTGCTCCACAGGGTTACGAGCAGTACTTC,CSAPQGYEQYF
TRBD1,NA,TRBV5-1,TRBJ1-2,TGCGCCAGCAGCCCGGCAGGACAGGAGGGTGGCTACACCTTC,CASSPAGQEGGYTF
NA,NA,TRBV19,TRBJ1-2,TGTGCCAGTAGTATAGATGCGCAGGGGTTCGGCTACACCTTC,CASSIDAQGFGYTF
TRBD2,NA,TRBV5-1,TRBJ2-4,TGCGCCAGCAGCCCTGGGACTAGCGGCCTGTCGGTAGCCATTCAGTACTTC,CASSPGTSGLSVAIQYF
NA,NA,TRBV7-3,TRBJ2-2,TGTGCCAGCAGTCCCGCCGGGACACAAATACGTGGGGAGCTGTTTTTT,CASSPAGTQIRGELFF
TRBD1,NA,TRBV2,TRBJ2-7,TGTGCCAGCAACCGAGGGGACAGTTTCGGTCAGTACTTC,CASNRGDSFGQYF
NA,NA,TRBV9,TRBJ1-2,TGTGCCAGCAGCGTTTCCTCAGGGACTAACTATGGCTACACCTTC,CASSVSSGTNYGYTF
TRBD1,NA,TRBV15,TRBJ2-7,TGTGCCACCAGCACTGGGACAGGGGGCTGGTACGAGCAGTACTTC,CATSTGTGGWYEQYF
NA,NA,TRBV6-6,TRBJ2-1,TGTGCCAGCAGCGAGCCCCGACAGTACAATGAGCAGTTCTTC,CASSEPRQYNEQFF
NA,NA,TRBV30,TRBJ2-3,TGTGCCTGGTCCTGGGGGCCGGGTACAGATACGCAGTATTTT,CAWSWGPGTDTQYF
TRBD2,NA,TRBV2,TRBJ2-7,TGTGCCAGCACCCGTCCGACTAGCGGAAAAGGCTACGAGCAGTACTTC,CASTRPTSGKGYEQYF
TRBD2,once,TRBV4-3,TRBJ2-1,TGCGCCAGCAGCCAAACGCGGGGGGCTGAGCAGTTCTTC,CASSQTRGAEQFF
NA,NA,TRBV7-8,TRBJ2-5,TGTGCCAGCAGCGGGAGTCGGTTAGAGACCCAGTACTTC,CASSGSRLETQYF
TRBD1,once,TRBV6-5,TRBJ2-7,TGTGCCAGCAGTTCTTCCGGGACAGGGGGCAGCGAGCAGTACTTC,CASSSSGTGGSEQYF
TRBD1,NA,TRBV4-3,TRBJ1-1,TGCGCCAGCAGCAGACAGGGGGGCAACACTGAAGCTTTCTTT,CASSRQGGNTEAFF
NA,NA,TRBV7-9,TRBJ2-1,TGTGCCAGCAGCTTAGACTCAAGCAAGAATGAGCAGTTCTTC,CASSLDSSKNEQFF
NA,NA,TRBV9,TRBJ2-1,TGTGCCAGCAGCGTATTGGGGCCCTCCTACAATGAGCAGTTCTTC,CASSVLGPSYNEQFF
NA,NA,TRBV4-3,TRBJ2-1,TGCGCCAGCAGCCAAGATTTTGGAGGGGCCCTCCGGGGGAATGAGCAGTTCTTC,CASSQDFGGALRGNEQFF
NA,NA,TRBV7-9,TRBJ2-1,TGTGCCAGCAGCCCTCCTATCACGTACAATGAGCAGTTCTTC,CASSPPITYNEQFF
NA,NA,TRBV5-1,TRBJ2-2,TGCGCCAGCAGCTTCTACGGGCGGGGAACCGGGGAGCTGTTTTTT,CASSFYGRGTGELFF
NA,NA,TRBV30,TRBJ2-7,TGTGCCTGGAGTCTCCCGGGACTCTACGAGCAGTACTTC,CAWSLPGLYEQYF
TRBD2,NA,TRBV6-6,TRBJ2-5,TGTGCCAGCAGTTACGGTCGGTTAGCGGGAGTGGAGACCCAGTACTTC,CASSYGRLAGVETQYF
TRBD2,NA,TRBV19,TRBJ2-7,TGTGCCAGTAGTGGACTAGCGGACTACGAGCAGTACTTC,CASSGLADYEQYF
TRBD2,NA,TRBV6-1,TRBJ2-3,TGTGCCAGCACTAGACTAGCGGGGAGCACAGATACGCAGTATTTT,CASTRLAGSTDTQYF
NA,NA,TRBV7-2,TRBJ2-1,TGTGCCAGCAGCTTAGGGGGCTGGCTGGGGGAGCAGTTCTTC,CASSLGGWLGEQFF
TRBD2,NA,TRBV5-1,TRBJ2-1,TGCGCCAGCAGCTCAGCGGGAGTATCCTACAATGAGCAGTTCTTC,CASSSAGVSYNEQFF
NA,NA,TRBV25-1,TRBJ2-3,TGTGCCAGCAGTGTGGAGGGTGTCCTCCATTATACGCAGTATTTT,CASSVEGVLHYTQYF
NA,NA,TRBV7-2,TRBJ2-5,TGTGCCAGCAGCTACCTAGGTTGGGAGACCCAGTACTTC,CASSYLGWETQYF
TRBD1,NA,TRBV5-1,TRBJ1-1,TGCGCCAGCAGCTTACAGGGGAGGAACACTGAAGCTTTCTTT,CASSLQGRNTEAFF
NA,NA,TRBV6-4,TRBJ2-6,TGTGCCAGCAGTGAACGGTCTGGGGCCAACGTCCTGACTTTC,CASSERSGANVLTF
NA,NA,TRBV30,TRBJ1-6,TGTGCCTGGAGCCGGGACACCATAAATTCACCCCTCCACTTT,CAWSRDTINSPLHF
TRBD2,NA,TRBV11-3,TRBJ2-5,TGTGCCAGCAGCTTAGGATGGGGGGGTTCCCAAGAGACCCAGTACTTC,CASSLGWGGSQETQYF
NA,NA,TRBV19,TRBJ2-1,TGTGCCAGTAGTATCAGTGGTATGTCCAACAATGAGCAGTTCTTC,CASSISGMSNNEQFF
TRBD2,NA,TRBV29-1,TRBJ2-1,TGCAGCGTGAGACTAGCGGGAGAAGGTGAGCAGTTCTTC,CSVRLAGEGEQFF
TRBD2,NA,TRBV5-4,TRBJ2-7,TGTGCCAGCAGCTTTGGACTAGCGGGAGCCTTTGAGCAGTACTTC,CASSFGLAGAFEQYF
TRBD1,NA,TRBV7-3,TRBJ2-3,TGTGCCAGCAGCTCTTGGACAGGGGGTCCCACAGATACGCAGTATTTT,CASSSWTGGPTDTQYF
TRBD1,NA,TRBV7-9,TRBJ1-5,TGTGCCAGCAGCAAACAGGGGGCTCAGCCCCAGCATTTT,CASSKQGAQPQHF